The TCR beta chain described here comes from a study of OX40 agonist ivuxolimab in advanced cancers. As for the study more broadly: The costimulatory receptor OX40 (CD134) was targeted by ivuxolimab, a fully human IgG2 agonistic monoclonal antibody. Intravenous ivuxolimab was administered to patients every 2 weeks at six dose levels: 0.01, 0.1, 0.3, 1.5, 3 and 10 mg/kg. Of the roughly 51 patients in dose escalation, 19 had hepatocellular carcinoma, some 15 had melanoma, 9 had renal cell carcinoma and 9 had head and neck cancer. In the dose-escalation cohort, approximately 80% of patients were male, and the mean age was 60 years with a range of roughly 20 to 79. Prior anti-PD-1, anti-PD-L1 or anti-CTLA-4 therapy was permitted, and 35% to 40% of dose-escalation patients had received checkpoint inhibitors. Partial responses occurred in three dose-escalation patients: two with cutaneous melanoma and one with hepatocellular carcinoma. Peripheral TCRbeta sequencing aimed to test whether ivuxolimab altered TCR sequence diversity and caused clonal T-cell expansion. The monotherapy dose-escalation portion (N of about 50 patients) of the phase I ivuxolimab trial is reported in the paper.

Concerning this clone: There is no known antigen for this receptor. Per-base qualities were not stored, and no clone one base away is much larger.

Patients with autoimmune disease history or receiving systemic immunosuppression were excluded from the trial. In every dose cohort, peripheral blood was drawn for TCR sequencing at baseline, cycle 4 day 1, and cycle 7 day 1. Samples came from an open-label, multicenter, first-in-human phase I dose-escalation trial of ivuxolimab. Adults with locally advanced or metastatic melanoma, renal cell carcinoma, hepatocellular carcinoma or head and neck squamous cell carcinoma were enrolled in the trial. Before TCR sequencing, CD4+ T cells and CD8+ T cells from peripheral blood were sorted into separate populations. From its cysteine to its phenylalanine, the CDR3 spans 13 amino acids. The CDR3 DNA has 39 bases and is translated from base 1. Ends trimmed: V by 4 bases, J by 8 bases; bases unmatched to a gene: 2. The germline V gene specifies MGHRA as CDR1 and YSYEKL as CDR2. Genomic DNA was extracted from sorted cells for sequencing of the TCRbeta CDR3 region. TCRbeta CDR3 regions were sequenced using the immunoSEQ Assay. Entries here come from immuneACCESS through TCRdb and include only in-frame sequences with V and J called. Some clones fail to appear in such tables; in the studies checked, an unresolved V gene covers under half of the shortfall, and the cause of the remainder is unknown. This sample has some 40,000 clones in its table, and 80% to 90% of those were observed once. Of the sample, 40% to 55% is held by the ten largest clones.

Summary of the overall study and its limitations: The antigen specificity of the peripheral T cells that underwent clonal expansion was not determined. Low levels of normalized T-cell clonal expansion were also shown by some nonresponding patients. After ivuxolimab, more expanded clones were found on average in CD8+ T cells than in CD4+ T cells. Partial responders in the 0.1-3.0 mg/kg groups had among the lowest normalized peripheral clonal expansion, especially among CD8+ T cells. Clonal expansion of both CD4+ and CD8+ blood T cells was observed from baseline to week 6 at doses 0.1 to 3.0 mg/kg.

This material consisted of CD4+ or CD8+ T cells sorted from blood, taken in a trial of the OX40 agonist ivuxolimab. The receptor was isolated from an adult with an advanced solid tumor such as melanoma, head and neck, liver or kidney cancer. The rearranged segments are TRBV4-1 and TRBJ1-4; 9 of the junction bases match TRBD1. The DNA reads TGCGCCAGCAGCCCGACAGGGGGGGAAAAACTGTTTTTT. Its amino acids are CASSPTGGEKLFF.